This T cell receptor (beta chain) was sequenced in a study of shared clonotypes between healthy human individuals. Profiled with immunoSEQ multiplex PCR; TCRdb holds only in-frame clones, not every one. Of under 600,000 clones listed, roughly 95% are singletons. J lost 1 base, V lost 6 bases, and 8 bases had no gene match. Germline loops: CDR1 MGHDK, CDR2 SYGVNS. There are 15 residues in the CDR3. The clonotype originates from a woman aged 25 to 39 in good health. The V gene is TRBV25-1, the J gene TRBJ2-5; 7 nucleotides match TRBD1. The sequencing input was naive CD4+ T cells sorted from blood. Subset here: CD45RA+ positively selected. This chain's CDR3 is CASSAAGTAQETQYF. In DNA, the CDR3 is TGTGCCAGCAGCGCTGCCGGGACAGCCCAAGAGACCCAGTACTTC.